This record covers a single T cell receptor (beta chain). As yet, its antigen is unknown. This sample was included in a study of response to subunit inactivated influenza vaccine. Study-level findings and limits: Researchers suggested that each seasonal influenza vaccination recruits few new T cells.

In germline, CDR1 is DFQATT, CDR2 SNEGSKA (reference sequence). This CDR3 is built from 13 residues. Trimming cost V 5 bases and J 5 bases, with 15 bases left between them. MiXCR, applied by TCRdb to the RT-PCR reads, yields one record per CDR3 protein. The profile shows about 700,000 distinct CDR3 sequences, approximately 14% of them singletons. This TCR derives from a man aged 50 or older who received an inactivated influenza vaccine. The chain joins TRBV20-1 to TRBJ1-1; D is possibly TRBD1 (5 bases). The source was PBMCs from blood, collected around 15 days before vaccination. The CDR3 spells CSAGGIYGTEAFF. The CDR3 DNA follows: TGCAGTGCTGGGGGGATCTACGGTACTGAAGCTTTCTTT.